Listed below are T cell receptor beta chains from one sample, sequenced in a study of T cell responses to AZD1222 COVID-19 vaccine. Sequenced by immunoSEQ multiplex PCR; TCRdb stores in-frame clones only, minus some. The sample shows 100,000 to 150,000 clones, roughly 91% of them seen only once. Sequencing used peripheral blood, obtained 28 days after the second AZD1222 dose. The receptor source for this set is an adult who received the AZD1222 COVID-19 vaccine. CDR3s include the opening cysteine and the closing phenylalanine or tryptophan. The D gene is left open where the match is weak. Size is stated for part of the rows, as once, few or many counts, or as a class when the clone is expanded.

>NA|TRBV9|NA|TRBJ1-2
CASSHPIRATNYGYTF
TGTGCCAGCAGCCATCCAATCCGGGCTACTAACTATGGCTACACCTTC
>NA|TRBV5-1|NA|TRBJ1-6
CASSSDPYNSPLHF
TGCGCCAGCAGCTCTGACCCTTATAATTCACCCCTCCACTTT
>NA|TRBV29-1|TRBD1|TRBJ1-2
CSVRGTGRYGYTF
TGCAGCGTTCGGGGGACAGGGCGGTATGGCTACACCTTC
>NA|TRBV7-2|NA|TRBJ2-3
CASSLRGERTDTQYF
TGTGCCAGCAGCTTAAGAGGGGAGAGGACAGATACGCAGTATTTT
>once|TRBV5-8|NA|TRBJ1-2
CASSSGTTNYYGYTF
TGTGCCAGCAGTTCCGGGACAACTAACTACTATGGCTACACCTTC
>NA|TRBV10-2|NA|TRBJ2-1
CASSETPHGEQFF
TGCGCCAGCAGTGAGACACCTCACGGTGAGCAGTTCTTC
>NA|TRBV30|NA|TRBJ2-3
CAWSVSTVFGRTDTQYF
TGTGCCTGGAGTGTATCGACAGTCTTTGGTCGCACAGATACGCAGTATTTT
>NA|TRBV5-8|NA|TRBJ1-5
CASSPVAGTGNQPQHF
TGTGCCAGCAGCCCCGTAGCAGGGACCGGCAATCAGCCCCAGCATTTT
>NA|TRBV14|NA|TRBJ1-1
CASSVHLNTEAFF
TGTGCCAGCAGCGTACACCTGAACACTGAAGCTTTCTTT
>NA|TRBV20-1|TRBD1|TRBJ2-5
CSASADGATGETQYF
TGCAGTGCTAGTGCCGACGGTGCGACAGGGGAGACCCAGTACTTC
>NA|TRBV18|TRBD2|TRBJ2-3
CASSPPVAGGVTDTQYF
TGTGCCAGCTCACCACCGGTGGCGGGGGGGGTCACAGATACGCAGTATTTT
>NA|TRBV19|TRBD1|TRBJ1-2
CASSIPGGASHGYTF
TGTGCCAGTAGTATCCCAGGGGGCGCGTCCCATGGCTACACCTTC
>once|TRBV19|NA|TRBJ2-5
CASSIGGTGGETQYF
TGTGCCAGTAGTATTGGCGGGACGGGGGGCGAGACCCAGTACTTC
>NA|TRBV2|NA|TRBJ1-1
CASEPLEVNTEAFF
TGTGCCAGCGAGCCGTTGGAGGTGAACACTGAAGCTTTCTTT
>NA|TRBV18|NA|TRBJ2-3
CASSPLSGSGDTQYF
TGTGCCAGCTCACCCCTGAGCGGGTCTGGAGATACGCAGTATTTT
>NA|TRBV7-2|NA|TRBJ2-1
CASSFFKVNEQFF
TGTGCCAGCAGCTTTTTTAAGGTGAATGAGCAGTTCTTC
>NA|TRBV9|NA|TRBJ2-5
CASAQGGTRGQETQYF
TGTGCCAGCGCCCAAGGTGGGACGAGGGGCCAAGAGACCCAGTACTTC
>NA|TRBV12-3/TRBV12-4|NA|TRBJ2-1
CASRIGVNEQFF
TGTGCCAGCAGAATAGGGGTCAATGAGCAGTTCTTC
>NA|TRBV18|NA|TRBJ1-2
CASSLDRGPRVYGYTF
TGTGCCAGCTCGCTGGACCGGGGTCCACGAGTCTATGGCTACACCTTC
>NA|TRBV30|NA|TRBJ1-2
CANRRALRGYTF
TGTGCGAACCGCAGGGCTCTCCGTGGCTACACCTTC
>NA|TRBV29-1|NA|TRBJ2-2
CSVYGSSNTGELFF
TGCAGCGTTTACGGGAGCAGCAACACCGGGGAGCTGTTTTTT
>NA|TRBV9|NA|TRBJ2-2
CASSPDTRGFGELFF
TGTGCCAGCAGCCCAGATACCCGGGGATTCGGGGAGCTGTTTTTT
>NA|TRBV19|NA|TRBJ1-1
CASSSRKNTEAFF
TGTGCCAGTAGTTCCCGGAAGAACACTGAAGCTTTCTTT
>NA|TRBV6-2/TRBV6-3|TRBD2|TRBJ2-1
CASSLAGYNEQFF
TGTGCCAGCAGCCTAGCGGGGTACAATGAGCAGTTCTTC
>NA|TRBV27|TRBD1|TRBJ2-1
CASSPGQSHSNEQFF
TGTGCCAGTTCTCCGGGACAGAGTCATTCCAATGAGCAGTTCTTC
>NA|TRBV6-5|NA|TRBJ1-1
CASRDALGDRAFF
TGTGCCAGCAGGGACGCTTTAGGGGACCGAGCTTTCTTT
>few|TRBV5-1|NA|TRBJ2-5
CASSLQETQYF
TGCGCCAGCAGCTTGCAAGAGACCCAGTACTTC
>NA|TRBV11-2|TRBD1|TRBJ2-7
CASSLDSTGVWPYEQYF
TGTGCCAGCAGCTTAGATTCCACAGGGGTATGGCCCTACGAGCAGTACTTC
>few|TRBV5-4|TRBD2|TRBJ2-5
CASSNQRLARETQYF
TGTGCCAGCAGCAACCAGCGACTAGCGCGAGAGACCCAGTACTTC
>NA|TRBV16|NA|TRBJ1-2
CASSSPTGFLRGYTF
TGTGCCAGCAGCTCACCCACAGGGTTTTTACGTGGCTACACCTTC
>few|TRBV6-1|TRBD1|TRBJ1-2
CASSEGGQGGYGYTF
TGTGCCAGCAGTGAAGGGGGACAGGGAGGCTATGGCTACACCTTC
>few|TRBV2|TRBD2|TRBJ2-7
CATVLAGDYEQYF
TGTGCCACCGTCCTAGCGGGAGACTACGAGCAGTACTTC
>NA|TRBV27|NA|TRBJ1-6
CASSHHRGLNSPLHF
TGTGCCAGCAGCCATCACCGGGGATTGAATTCACCCCTCCACTTT
>NA|TRBV18|NA|TRBJ1-6
CASSQDGMDSPLHF
TGTGCCAGCTCACAGGACGGAATGGATTCACCCCTCCACTTT
>NA|TRBV5-1|NA|TRBJ2-7
CASSSPRDPDPHEQYF
TGCGCCAGCAGCTCCCCGAGGGACCCGGACCCTCACGAGCAGTACTTC
>NA|TRBV27|NA|TRBJ1-5
CASSRGSNQPQHF
TGTGCCAGCAGTCGGGGGAGCAATCAGCCCCAGCATTTT
>NA|TRBV30|TRBD1|TRBJ1-1
CAWRGGTALPRLNTEAFF
TGTGCCTGGAGGGGAGGGACAGCGCTACCAAGACTGAACACTGAAGCTTTCTTT
>NA|TRBV6-5|TRBD1|TRBJ1-2
CASSLTRQGHGYTF
TGTGCCAGCAGTCTTACTCGACAGGGTCATGGCTACACCTTC
>NA|TRBV6-5|NA|TRBJ1-2
CASSLAFNYGYTF
TGTGCCAGCAGTCTCGCCTTTAACTATGGCTACACCTTC
>NA|TRBV19|NA|TRBJ2-2
CASTDTGELFF
TGTGCCAGTACCGACACCGGGGAGCTGTTTTTT
>NA|TRBV4-2|TRBD2|TRBJ2-3
CASSQDTASGTRTDTQYF
TGTGCCAGCAGCCAAGATACGGCTAGCGGGACCCGCACAGATACGCAGTATTTT
>NA|TRBV7-9|NA|TRBJ2-2
CASSGRDKRATGELFF
TGTGCCAGCAGCGGCCGGGACAAACGGGCCACCGGGGAGCTGTTTTTT
>NA|TRBV2|TRBD2|TRBJ2-7
CASSLAGGRYEQYF
TGTGCCAGCAGCCTAGCGGGGGGGAGGTACGAGCAGTACTTC
>NA|TRBV6-2/TRBV6-3|TRBD1|TRBJ1-5
CASSSGTGWYQPQHF
TGTGCCAGCAGTTCCGGGACAGGGTGGTATCAGCCCCAGCATTTT
>few|TRBV18|TRBD1|TRBJ2-2
CASSPTGGGTGELFF
TGTGCCAGCTCACCTACAGGGGGTGGCACCGGGGAGCTGTTTTTT
>once|TRBV29-1|NA|TRBJ1-3
CSVASFGNTIYF
TGCAGCGTCGCCTCCTTTGGAAACACCATATATTTT
>NA|TRBV6-5|NA|TRBJ2-7
CASMPDRILYEQYF
TGTGCCAGCATGCCCGACAGAATTTTATACGAGCAGTACTTC
>NA|TRBV27|TRBD2|TRBJ2-1
CASSGLADYNEQFF
TGTGCCAGCAGTGGACTAGCGGACTACAATGAGCAGTTCTTC
>NA|TRBV5-1|TRBD1|TRBJ1-2
CASRPGQGDGYTF
TGCGCCAGCAGACCTGGACAGGGGGATGGCTACACCTTC
>once|TRBV5-4|NA|TRBJ2-7
CASSLGPGDLGEQYF
TGTGCCAGCAGCTTGGGTCCCGGGGACCTCGGCGAGCAGTACTTC
>NA|TRBV5-6|NA|TRBJ1-2
CASSSRTANYGYTF
TGTGCCAGCAGCTCCAGGACAGCTAACTATGGCTACACCTTC
>once|TRBV24-1|NA|TRBJ1-2
CATSDPGRGNYGYTF
TGTGCCACCAGTGATCCGGGACGGGGAAACTATGGCTACACCTTC
>NA|TRBV6-6|NA|TRBJ1-2
CASSYSVEGIYGYTF
TGTGCCAGCAGTTACTCTGTCGAGGGAATCTATGGCTACACCTTC
>NA|TRBV7-2|TRBD2|TRBJ2-1
CASSLVRGGGGEQFF
TGTGCCAGCAGCTTGGTACGGGGGGGCGGAGGTGAGCAGTTCTTC
>NA|TRBV2|NA|TRBJ1-6
CASSELTYNSPLHF
TGTGCCAGCAGTGAACTGACTTATAATTCACCCCTCCACTTT